This T cell receptor (beta chain) was documented in a study of T cell responses to AZD1222 COVID-19 vaccine. Study-wide points: Once two AZD1222 doses were given, Spike-specific TCR breadth and depth went up. Unmutated variant regions reportedly attract nearly half of all spike-specific TCRs. CD4 TCRs linked to vaccination spanned spike, dominating at 160-218 and 743-854.

Clones were sequenced by immunoSEQ multiplex PCR, and TCRdb holds only the in-frame ones, with some missing. The sample includes approximately 88,000 clones, 70% to 80% of them seen just once. Unmatched junction bases numbered 2, after V lost 4 bases and J lost 4 bases. This CDR3 is 15 amino acids long. Germline lookup yields CDR1 SGHNT and CDR2 YYREEE (reference sequence). This clone was observed a few times. What it recognizes is unknown. This specimen was peripheral blood, taken on day 0 of AZD1222 vaccination. The TCR was taken from an adult in good health. The chain employs TRBV5-4 and TRBJ2-2, with 12 bases matching TRBD2. The CDR3 coding sequence is TGTGCCAGCAGCCCGACTAGCGGGAGCACCGGGGAGCTGTTTTTT. This translates into CASSPTSGSTGELFF.